This record covers a single T cell receptor beta chain. The method was immunoSEQ multiplex PCR; TCRdb's version includes in-frame clones alone and lacks a portion of them. The table shows hundreds of thousands of clones, with approximately 82% occurring only once. The entry originates in a study of blood T cell repertoires in COVID-19. Background on the study: The United States, Italy and Spain provided the acute and convalescent COVID-19 samples.

The sequenced sample was peripheral blood. The sequence was obtained from a woman aged 80 or over with acute or convalescent COVID-19.

The CDR3 loop reads CASSLHSGSRAYNEQFF. In DNA, the CDR3 is TGCGCCAGCAGCCTACATAGCGGGAGCCGTGCTTACAATGAGCAGTTCTTC. The chain joins TRBV4-1 to TRBJ2-1; TRBD2 agrees at 9 bases. V trimming: 4 bases; J trimming: 4 bases; junction bases outside the gene matches: 11. The CDR3 sequence is 17 residues long. Germline loops: CDR1 MGHRA, CDR2 YSYEKL.